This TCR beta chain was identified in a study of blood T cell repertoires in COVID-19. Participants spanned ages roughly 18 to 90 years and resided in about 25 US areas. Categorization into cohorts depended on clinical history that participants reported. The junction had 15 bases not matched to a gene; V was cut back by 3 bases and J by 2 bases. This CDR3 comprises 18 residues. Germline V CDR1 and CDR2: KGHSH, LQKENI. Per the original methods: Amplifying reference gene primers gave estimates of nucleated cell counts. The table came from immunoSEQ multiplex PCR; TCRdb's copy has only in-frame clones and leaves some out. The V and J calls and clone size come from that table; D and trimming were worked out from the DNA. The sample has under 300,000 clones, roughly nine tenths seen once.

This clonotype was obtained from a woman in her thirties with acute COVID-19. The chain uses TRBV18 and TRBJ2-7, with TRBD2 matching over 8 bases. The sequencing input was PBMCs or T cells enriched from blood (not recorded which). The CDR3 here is CASSPTTGFLGRAYEQYF. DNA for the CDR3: TGTGCCAGCTCACCTACGACAGGTTTTCTCGGGAGGGCCTACGAGCAGTACTTC. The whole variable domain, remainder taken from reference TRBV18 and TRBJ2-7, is NAGVMQNPRHLVRRRGQEARLRCSPMKGHSHVYWYRQLPEEGLKFMVYLQKENIIDESGMPKERFSAEFPKEGPSILRIQQVVRGDSAAYFCASSPTTGFLGRAYEQYFGPGTRLTVT.